The T cell receptor beta chain described here comes from a study of shared clonotypes between healthy human individuals. Broader study findings: Memory subsets generally showed smaller estimated richness than naive subsets did.

Study donors comprised healthy, HIV-negative adults devoid of recent acute infection or vaccination. Within Nashville, Tennessee resided all donors, each a Caucasian adult. Subsets obtained from CD4+ cells comprised CD45RA+ naive and CD45RA-negative memory cells. As for this clone: Its antigen remains unidentified.

CDR1 is MNHEY, CDR2 SVGAGI, per germline. The CDR3 runs to 13 residues. With 7 bases removed from V and 4 bases from J, the gap between germline ends came to 8 bases. TCRdb's table, derived via immunoSEQ multiplex PCR, lists solely in-frame clones and lacks some. The table has about 2.3 million clones, 92% seen once. Sequencing used naive CD4+ T cells from PBMCs. Subset defined: CD45RA+ positively selected. The receptor comes from a man aged 18 to 30 in good health. Some clones in this sample may be carry-over from other donors' samples. V and J are TRBV6-5 and TRBJ1-6; D may be TRBD1 (6 bases). The CDR3: CASNQGYNSPLHF. The DNA for the CDR3 is TGTGCCAGCAACCAGGGGTATAATTCACCCCTCCACTTT.